The T cell receptor beta chain described here comes from a study of blood T cells in healthy people across ages. CDR1 is MNHNY, CDR2 SVGAGI, per germline (reference sequence). This CDR3 contains 17 residues. V lost 1 base to trimming and J lost 1 base; unmatched junction nucleotides: 9. It was with a sample-barcoded 5' primer and a J-beta primer mix that a second PCR of about 6 to 11 cycles was run. Every cDNA molecule carried a tag from a template-switch adaptor bearing 12 random nucleotides. TCRdb re-called the 5' RACE reads with MiXCR, one entry per CDR3 protein. The data show around 650,000 distinct CDR3 sequences, approximately 31% seen once.

The clonotype comes from a woman of 80 years or more in good health. What was sequenced was blood. This chain connects TRBV6-6 to TRBJ1-2; 7 positions match TRBD1. The DNA for the CDR3 is TGTGCCAGCAGTTACTTTTCGCAGGGGGGATTTAACTATGGCTACACCTTC. Its translation is CASSYFSQGGFNYGYTF.